This T cell receptor (beta chain) was observed in a study of monozygotic twins with inflammatory bowel disease. The CDR3 spans 18 residues. Germline V CDR1 and CDR2: SGHDN, FVKESK. The template-switching step introduced UMIs that carried a 6-nucleotide sample barcode. Amplification used two nested PCRs: 15 to 20 cycles, then 9 cycles, on TCRalpha/TCRbeta cDNA. From the 5' RACE reads, TCRdb lists one entry per CDR3 protein and no DNA. This sample contains about 380,000 distinct CDR3 sequences. Broader study findings: In these data, no single strong IBD-associated signal or clonotype received support.

As concerns this clonotype: The antigen remains unidentified.

V gene TRBV14 combines with J gene TRBJ1-6. The sample taken for sequencing was blood. The clonotype was recovered from a human donor with ulcerative colitis or Crohn's disease, or a healthy co-twin of an affected twin (not recorded which). The CDR3 loop is CASSQGFLEKPIYSPLHF.